This T cell receptor beta chain was recovered during a study of cytomegalovirus exposure and HLA in healthy donors. The wider study: HLA-typed donors contributed around 82 million unique TCRs, which were held in an early data release.

A remark on this clone: Its antigen is still unknown.

The PCR made use of 60 Vbeta and 13 Jbeta primers. TCRdb keeps only in-frame clones here, not all; method: immunoSEQ multiplex PCR. The data hold fewer than 150,000 clones, with less than 80% observed a single time. The germline gives CDR1 SGHRS, CDR2 YFSETQ. The CDR3 contains 16 residues. Trimming took 4 bases from V and 0 from J, leaving 14 bases between them. Study outcomes and limitations: Within an earlier analysis, most TCR beta V segments proved productive either about 87% or about 30% of the time.

Sequencing was done on a sample of PBMCs. The source is a man aged 35 to 55 in good health and CMV-seropositive. The chain combines TRBV5-1 with TRBJ2-1; D not certain. The CDR3 protein is CASSKGGDSSYNEQFF. The CDR3 nucleotides are TGCGCCAGCAGCAAAGGCGGAGATTCCTCCTACAATGAGCAGTTCTTC.